This paragraph covers one TCR beta chain sequence. Indicated treatment: oral pan-JAK inhibitor, 5-10 mg twice daily. Starting from PBMCs, sorting isolated CD4+ and CD8+ T cells. The record originates from a study of CD8+ T cells in alopecia areata. Study at large: The study gave treated patients oral tofacitinib at 5 to 10 mg twice daily. Treated patients received severity scores based on the percentage of scalp area affected.

CDR3 length: 14 amino acids. CDR1 is SEHNR, CDR2 FQNEAQ, per germline (reference sequence). With V trimmed by 6 bases and J by 6 bases, 7 bases remained unmatched. Isolated RNA was reverse transcribed into cDNA used as the sequencing template. Sequencing was performed with immunoSEQ multiplex PCR; in TCRdb, only in-frame clones are kept and a portion is missing. Of some 150,000 clones in the sample, about 88% were seen once. The sequence came from a human donor with alopecia areata. J is TRBJ2-1 and V is TRBV7-9; TRBD2 matches at 8 bases. The source was CD8+ T cells sorted from blood, collected at week 4, from a patient treated with tofacitinib. CDR3 loop: CASRLPGTSNEQFF. Written as DNA, the CDR3 is TGTGCCAGCAGGCTACCCGGGACTAGCAATGAGCAGTTCTTC.